One sample yielded the 15 T cell receptor beta chains listed below, sequenced in a study of T-cell reconstitution after alpha-beta-depleted transplantation in children. As it was prepared, the TCRbeta library received unique molecular identifiers. MiXCR, run by TCRdb on the PCR reads, gives a single entry per CDR3 protein. This table holds hundreds of thousands of distinct CDR3 sequences, around 10% found once. Source: PBMCs from the stem cell graft donor, taken from the stem cell graft. The receptors stem from a human donor who donated a stem cell graft to a child with acute lymphoblastic leukemia.

This clonotype has ten or more counts. The chain has TRBV6-7 and TRBJ2-4; TRBD1 aligns across 7 bases. TRBV6-7 is annotated as an ORF whose role is uncertain. J gave up 0 bases and V 5 bases, and 4 bases lay outside the gene matches. There are 15 residues in the CDR3. DNA for the CDR3: TGTGCCAGCAGTGGCGAGGGGGCAGCCAAAAACATTCAGTACTTC. Its protein is CASSGEGAAKNIQYF.

This clonotype has a count of ten or more. The chain recombines TRBV10-1 with TRBJ2-7, with D maybe TRBD1 (5 bases). CDR1 and CDR2 (germline): WNHNN, SYGVQD (reference sequence). The CDR3 contains 15 residues. Trimming took 2 bases from V and 0 from J, leaving 11 bases between them. In nucleotides, the CDR3 is TGCGCCAGCAGTGAGAGGACAAGTTCCTCCTACGAGCAGTACTTC. Translating gives CASSERTSSSYEQYF.

This clonotype was recorded a few times. The gene calls are TRBV7-9 and TRBJ1-4, with D possibly TRBD1 on 5 matching bases. Germline loops: CDR1 SEHNR, CDR2 FQNEAQ (reference sequence). The CDR3 contains 16 residues. Trimming shortened V by 5 bases and J by 0 bases, and 13 bases separated the two germline ends. CDR3 in DNA: TGTGCCAGCAGCCCGGGGCTGGAACCAACTAATGAAAAACTGTTTTTT. This sequence encodes CASSPGLEPTNEKLFF.

There are a few counts of this clonotype. The chain combines TRBV4-2 with TRBJ1-2; 10 nucleotides match TRBD1. Germline V lookup: CDR1 LGHNA, CDR2 YNFKEQ. With 0 bases clipped from V and 5 bases from J, the junction kept 3 bases outside the gene matches. This CDR3 contains 15 residues. The CDR3 nucleotides read TGTGCCAGCAGCCAAGAGGACAGGGGGTCTTATGGCTACACCTTC. It is translated as CASSQEDRGSYGYTF.

This clonotype has a count of ten or more. The chain carries TRBV4-2 and TRBJ1-6; D might be TRBD1 (5 bases). The germline V gene has CDR1 LGHNA and CDR2 YNFKEQ. CDR3 length: 18 residues. V lost 4 bases, J lost 6 bases, and 22 bases lay in between. CDR3 nucleotide sequence: TGTGCCAGCAGCCTTCAAGATACGGGGGTTTCCCGTAATTCACCCCTCCACTTT. Its translation: CASSLQDTGVSRNSPLHF.

The chain couples TRBV18 to TRBJ1-1; D is undetermined. The CDR3 loop spans 16 amino acids. Germline CDR1 reads KGHSH; CDR2 reads LQKENI. Trimming took off 3 bases at V and 0 bases at J, with 14 bases between the two ends. The CDR3 region is CASSPSARTMNTEAFF. DNA of the CDR3: TGTGCCAGCTCACCGTCGGCCCGTACCATGAACACTGAAGCTTTCTTT.

The chain employs TRBV19 and TRBJ2-1; 9 nucleotides align to TRBD2. The trim removed 4 bases at V and 5 bases at J, leaving 6 bases unmatched. CDR3 length: 15 amino acids. Germline V gene sequence: CDR1 LNHDA, CDR2 SQIVND (reference sequence). This chain's CDR3 is CASSKAGGRHNEQFF. The CDR3, as DNA: TGTGCCAGTAGTAAGGCGGGGGGGAGACACAATGAGCAGTTCTTC.

This clonotype was seen a handful of times. The rearrangement links TRBV6-2 or TRBV6-3 to TRBJ2-3; D is uncertain. V was shortened by 0 bases and J by 7 bases, with 14 bases between the two germline ends. Germline loops: CDR1 MNHEY, CDR2 SVGEGT. CDR3 length: 15 residues. CDR3: CASSYSSGVLNTQYF. CDR3 DNA sequence: TGTGCCAGCAGTTACTCGTCGGGCGTCTTAAATACGCAGTATTTT.

The chain has TRBV10-3 and TRBJ1-5; possible D gene TRBD1, 6 bases. V lost 6 bases to trimming and J lost 2 bases, with 11 bases between them. The CDR3 consists of 14 residues. CDR1 is ENHRY, CDR2 SYGVKD, per germline. This CDR3 reads CAISQTGGNQPQHF. In nucleotides, the CDR3 is TGTGCCATCAGCCAGACAGGTGGCAATCAGCCCCAGCATTTT.

This clonotype was seen a few times. The gene calls are TRBV7-8 and TRBJ2-1, with a possible D match to TRBD2 (5 bases). This CDR3 has 14 amino acids. V lost 3 bases, J lost 9 bases, and 15 bases lay in between. Germline V gives CDR1 SGHVS, CDR2 FQNEAQ. The DNA of the CDR3 is TGTGCCAGCAGCTTTCCCACACGGGGTGGTGAGCAGTTCTTC. Its protein product is CASSFPTRGGEQFF.

This clonotype has a count of ten or more. The CDR3 loop is CASSLFGISGTGDRGNYEQYF. The CDR3 DNA follows: TGTGCCAGCAGCTTATTTGGCATTTCCGGGACAGGGGATCGGGGGAACTACGAGCAGTACTTC. V gene TRBV7-6 combines with J gene TRBJ2-7; 10 nucleotides align to TRBD1. CDR1 is SGHVS, CDR2 FNYEAQ, per germline. CDR3 length: 21 residues. V was pared by 2 bases and J by 3 bases, with 22 bases of the junction left unmatched. Variable domain in full (rest from reference TRBV7-6 and TRBJ2-7): GAGVSQSPRYKVTKRGQDVALRCDPISGHVSLYWYRQALGQGPEFLTYFNYEAQQDKSGLPNDRFSAERPEGSISTLTIQRTEQRDSAMYRCASSLFGISGTGDRGNYEQYFGPGTRLTVT.

V gene TRBV20-1 combines with J gene TRBJ2-3, with 13 bases fitting TRBD2. The CDR3 has 17 residues. The V segment lost 2 bases and the J segment 4 bases; nucleotides outside the gene matches: 9. CDR1 DFQATT and CDR2 SNEGSKA come from the germline V gene (reference sequence). In DNA form, the CDR3 reads TGCAGTGCTAGATCCCGACTAGCGGGGGGCAGGGCAGATACGCAGTATTTT. Its translation is CSARSRLAGGRADTQYF.

This clonotype was seen ten or more times. The chain couples TRBV7-9 to TRBJ2-1; TRBD1 matches at 9 bases. The CDR3 covers 15 residues. The ends lost 1 base at V and 4 bases at J; junction bases unmatched: 2. Germline CDR1 SEHNR, CDR2 FQNEAQ (reference sequence). DNA of the CDR3: TGTGCCAGCAGCTTAGGGACAGGGGTTTACAATGAGCAGTTCTTC. Translating it yields CASSLGTGVYNEQFF.

In this sample, this clonotype turned up once. This chain links TRBV7-2 with TRBJ2-7; 7 bases match TRBD2. With V trimmed by 8 bases and J by 2 bases, 12 bases remained unmatched. This CDR3 has 15 residues. Germline CDR1 is SGHTA and CDR2 is FQGNSA. The CDR3 bases are TGTGCCAGCCTTCCGGGTGAGCGGGGTCCCTACGAGCAGTACTTC. Its protein is CASLPGERGPYEQYF.

This clonotype came up a few times. This sequence joins TRBV10-3 and TRBJ1-2; 9 nucleotides line up with TRBD1. This CDR3 contains 15 residues. Germline assignment: CDR1 ENHRY and CDR2 SYGVKD. V was pared by 5 bases and J by 8 bases, with 12 bases of the junction left unmatched. CDR3 DNA: TGTGCCATCAGTCGTACCCCGGGACAGGGAAGGGGCTACACCTTC. Encoded protein: CAISRTPGQGRGYTF.